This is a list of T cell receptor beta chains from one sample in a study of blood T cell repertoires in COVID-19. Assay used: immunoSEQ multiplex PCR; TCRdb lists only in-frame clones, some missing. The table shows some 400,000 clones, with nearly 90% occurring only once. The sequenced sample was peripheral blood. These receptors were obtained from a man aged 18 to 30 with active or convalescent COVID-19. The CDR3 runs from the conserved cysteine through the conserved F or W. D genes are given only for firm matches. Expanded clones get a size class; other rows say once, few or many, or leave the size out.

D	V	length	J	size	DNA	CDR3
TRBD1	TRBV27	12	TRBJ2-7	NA	TGTGCCACAGGACAGGGGGCGGGCGAGCAGTACTTC	CATGQGAGEQYF
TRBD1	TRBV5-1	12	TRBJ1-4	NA	TGCGCCAGCAGCGACAGGGATGAAAAACTGTTTTTT	CASSDRDEKLFF
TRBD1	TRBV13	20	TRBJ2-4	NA	TGTGCCAGCAGCCCTCAACGGGACAGGGATTTCTTACTAGCCAAAAACATTCAGTACTTC	CASSPQRDRDFLLAKNIQYF
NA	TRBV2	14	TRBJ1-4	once	TGTGCCAGCAGTGAAAGTGGACACCATGAAAAACTGTTTTTT	CASSESGHHEKLFF
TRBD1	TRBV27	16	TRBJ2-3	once	TGTGCCAGCAGTTTATACAGGGGGCATAAGGAAGATACGCAGTATTTT	CASSLYRGHKEDTQYF
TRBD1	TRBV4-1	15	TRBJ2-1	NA	TGCGCCAGCAGCCATGGGGGGACAGGGACGAATGAGCAGTTCTTC	CASSHGGTGTNEQFF
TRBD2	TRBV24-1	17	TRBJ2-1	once	TGTGCCACCAGTGATCCTAGCGGACGAACTTCCTACAATGAGCAGTTCTTC	CATSDPSGRTSYNEQFF
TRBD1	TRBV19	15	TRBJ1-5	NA	TGTGCCAGTACCTATGGGACAGGGGAAAATCAGCCCCAGCATTTT	CASTYGTGENQPQHF
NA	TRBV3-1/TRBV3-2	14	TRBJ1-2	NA	TGTGCCAGCAGCCCCCAAGAGGGTTTCTATGGCTACACCTTC	CASSPQEGFYGYTF
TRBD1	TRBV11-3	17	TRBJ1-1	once	TGTGCCAGCAGCTTAGGCCCACCCGGGACAGGGGACACTGAAGCTTTCTTT	CASSLGPPGTGDTEAFF
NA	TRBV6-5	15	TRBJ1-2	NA	TGTGCCAGCAGTTACTCGGCAGGGGCTGACTATGGCTACACCTTC	CASSYSAGADYGYTF
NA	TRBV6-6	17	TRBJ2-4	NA	TGTGCCAGCAGTCTCGGGAAGCTCATTCTAGCCAAAAACATTCAGTACTTC	CASSLGKLILAKNIQYF
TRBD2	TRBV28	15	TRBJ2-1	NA	TGTGCCAGCAGTTTAGTGTCGGGACTAAACAATGAGCAGTTCTTC	CASSLVSGLNNEQFF
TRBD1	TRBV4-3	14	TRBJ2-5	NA	TGCGCCAGCAGCCAAACAGGGGTCGGAGAGACCCAGTACTTC	CASSQTGVGETQYF
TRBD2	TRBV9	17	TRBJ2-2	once	TGTGCCAGCAGCGTAGCTATGCGGGAGGGGGGCACCGGGGAGCTGTTTTTT	CASSVAMREGGTGELFF
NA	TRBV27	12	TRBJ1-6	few	TGTGCCAGCAGCCAAGTCGGTTCACCCCTCCACTTT	CASSQVGSPLHF
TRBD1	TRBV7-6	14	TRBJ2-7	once	TGTGCCAGCAGCTTAGGGACAGGTTTCGTGGAGCAGTACTTC	CASSLGTGFVEQYF
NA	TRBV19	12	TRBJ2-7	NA	TGTGCCAGTAGCCTACAGGGCCACGAGCAGTACTTC	CASSLQGHEQYF
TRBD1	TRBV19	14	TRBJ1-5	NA	TGTGCCAGTAGTTTGACAGGGGACAATCAGCCCCAGCATTTT	CASSLTGDNQPQHF
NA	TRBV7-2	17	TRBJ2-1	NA	TGTGCCAGCAGCTTATGGTCGGGGATTGCCGCCGTCAATGAGCAGTTCTTC	CASSLWSGIAAVNEQFF
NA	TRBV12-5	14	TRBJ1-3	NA	TGTGCTAGTGGCCGCGGGGCGCCTGGAAACACCATATATTTT	CASGRGAPGNTIYF
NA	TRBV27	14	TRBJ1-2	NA	TGTGCCAGCAGTTTAATATCCGGGGAGAATGGCTACACCTTC	CASSLISGENGYTF
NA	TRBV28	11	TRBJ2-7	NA	TGTGCCAGCGGGGGAGGCTACGAGCAGTACTTC	CASGGGYEQYF
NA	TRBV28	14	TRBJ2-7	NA	TGTGCCAGCAGGACCAATCGGGTAACGAACGAGCAGTACTTC	CASRTNRVTNEQYF
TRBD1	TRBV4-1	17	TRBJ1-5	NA	TGCGCCAGCAGCCTAATACCGGGACAGGGAACAAATCAGCCCCAGCATTTT	CASSLIPGQGTNQPQHF
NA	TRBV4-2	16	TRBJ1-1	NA	TGTGCCAGCAGCCAAGGAGTTGTCGTTATGGACACTGAAGCTTTCTTT	CASSQGVVVMDTEAFF
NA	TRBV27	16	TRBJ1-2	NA	TGTGCCAGCAGTTTATCACCCGTTGGGGGCCCATATGGCTACACCTTC	CASSLSPVGGPYGYTF
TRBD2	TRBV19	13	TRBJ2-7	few	TGTGCCACTAGCCCAGCGGGAGCCTACGAGCAGTACTTC	CATSPAGAYEQYF
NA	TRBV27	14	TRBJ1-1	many	TGTGCCAGCAGTCTCACCCGGGTGAACACTGAAGCTTTCTTT	CASSLTRVNTEAFF
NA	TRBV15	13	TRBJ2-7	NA	TGTGCCACCAGACCCGGGGACTCCTACGAGCAGTACTTC	CATRPGDSYEQYF
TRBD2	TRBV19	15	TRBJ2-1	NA	TGTGCCAGTAGTGCACTAGCGGGAGGGCCGGGTGAGCAGTTCTTC	CASSALAGGPGEQFF
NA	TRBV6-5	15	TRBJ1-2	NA	TGTGCCAGCAGTTACAGCGTGGGGGCGGGCTATGGCTACACCTTC	CASSYSVGAGYGYTF
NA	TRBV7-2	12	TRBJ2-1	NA	TGTGCCAGCAGCTTAGCGCGCGAGGGGCAGTTCTTC	CASSLAREGQFF